This entry concerns a single T cell receptor (beta chain). Its antigen is not identified. The data belong to a study of blood T cells in healthy people across ages. About the study: Template switching caught about one barcoded beta molecule for each two T cells.

With a J-beta primer mix and a sample-barcoded 5' primer, a second PCR ran about 6 to 11 cycles. TCRdb itself ran the 5' RACE reads through MiXCR, one entry per CDR3 protein. The sample has around 1,000,000 distinct CDR3 sequences; 35% to 40% are singletons. Overall study results and limits: It was the long-lived donors that had more naive CD4+ cells and higher diversity than aged donors.

The CDR3 has 15 amino acids. Per the germline V gene, CDR1 is SGDLS and CDR2 is YYNGEE. The junction had 1 base not matched to a gene; V was cut back by 3 bases and J by 0 bases. Drawn from each donor were roughly 10 milliliters of peripheral blood. This sequence originates from a man aged 18 to 30 in good health. Material: blood. The chain recombines TRBV9 with TRBJ2-3, with 10 bases fitting TRBD1. The CDR3 is CASSGGQGSTDTQYF. As DNA, the CDR3 is TGTGCCAGCAGCGGGGGACAGGGGAGCACAGATACGCAGTATTTT.